Below, one T cell receptor beta chain is given with its context. The target antigen is unknown. The data derive from a study of CD8 T cells in ankylosing spondylitis. V dropped 1 base and J dropped 2 bases, with 9 bases sitting between them. This CDR3 has 14 amino acids. Per the germline V gene, CDR1 is SGHTA and CDR2 is FQGNSA. MiXCR was run by TCRdb on the 5' RACE reads, yielding one entry per CDR3 protein. Of 100,000 to 150,000 distinct CDR3 sequences in the sample, around 9.3% are singletons; the top ten hold 3% to 4%. Findings of the study overall: Matched ankylosing spondylitis synovial fluid reportedly contained a significantly enriched population of disease-linked clones.

V gene TRBV7-2 combines with J gene TRBJ2-7, with D perhaps TRBD2 (5 bases). This clonotype was obtained from a male donor with ankylosing spondylitis or in good health (not recorded which). Sequencing used blood, either unsorted or a sorted T cell fraction (not recorded which). DNA of the CDR3: TGTGCCAGCAGCTTAGTTGGACTGACCTACGAGCAGTACTTC. It specifies CASSLVGLTYEQYF.